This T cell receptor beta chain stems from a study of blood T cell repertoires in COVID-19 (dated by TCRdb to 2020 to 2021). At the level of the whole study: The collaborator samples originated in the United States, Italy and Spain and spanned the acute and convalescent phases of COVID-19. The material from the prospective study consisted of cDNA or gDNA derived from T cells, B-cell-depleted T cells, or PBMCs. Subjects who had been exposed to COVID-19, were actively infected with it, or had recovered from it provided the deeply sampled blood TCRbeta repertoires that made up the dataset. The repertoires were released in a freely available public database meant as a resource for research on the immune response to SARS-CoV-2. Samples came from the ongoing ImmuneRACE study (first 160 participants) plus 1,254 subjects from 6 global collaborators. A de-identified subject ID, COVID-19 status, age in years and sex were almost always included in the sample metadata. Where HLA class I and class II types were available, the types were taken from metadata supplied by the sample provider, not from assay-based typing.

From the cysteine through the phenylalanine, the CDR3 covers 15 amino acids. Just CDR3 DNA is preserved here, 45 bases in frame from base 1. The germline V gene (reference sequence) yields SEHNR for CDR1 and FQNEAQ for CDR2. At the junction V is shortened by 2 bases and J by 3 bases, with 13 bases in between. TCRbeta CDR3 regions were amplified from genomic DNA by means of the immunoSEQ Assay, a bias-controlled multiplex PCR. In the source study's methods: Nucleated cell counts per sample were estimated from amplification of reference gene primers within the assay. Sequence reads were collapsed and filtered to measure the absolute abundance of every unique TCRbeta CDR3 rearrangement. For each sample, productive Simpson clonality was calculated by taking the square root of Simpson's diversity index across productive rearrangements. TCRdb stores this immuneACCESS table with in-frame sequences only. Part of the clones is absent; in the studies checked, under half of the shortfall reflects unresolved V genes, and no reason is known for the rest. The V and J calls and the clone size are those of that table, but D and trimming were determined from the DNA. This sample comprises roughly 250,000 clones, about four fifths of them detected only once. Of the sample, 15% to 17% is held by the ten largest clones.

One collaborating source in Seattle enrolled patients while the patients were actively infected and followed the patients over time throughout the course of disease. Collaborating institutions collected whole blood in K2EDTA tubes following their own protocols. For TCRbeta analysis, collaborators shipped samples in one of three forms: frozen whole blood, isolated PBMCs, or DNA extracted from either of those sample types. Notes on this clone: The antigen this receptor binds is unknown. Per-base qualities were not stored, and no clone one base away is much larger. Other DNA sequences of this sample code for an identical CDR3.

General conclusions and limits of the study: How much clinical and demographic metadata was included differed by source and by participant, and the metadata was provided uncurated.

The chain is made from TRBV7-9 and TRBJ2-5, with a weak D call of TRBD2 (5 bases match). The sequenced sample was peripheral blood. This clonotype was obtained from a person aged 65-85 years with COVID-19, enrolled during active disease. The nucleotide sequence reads TGTGCCAGCAGCTTAAGGAGAGGACTCGAAGAGACCCAGTACTTC. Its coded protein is CASSLRRGLEETQYF.